These T cell receptor beta chains were read from a single sample in a study of Graves' ophthalmopathy and Graves' hyperthyroidism. TCRdb re-analysed the multiplex PCR reads in MiXCR, keeping a single row per CDR3 protein. The table records almost 750,000 distinct CDR3 sequences, about 44% of them present only once. Sequencing used peripheral blood. Source of these receptors: an adult man with Graves' ophthalmopathy. The CDR3 runs from the conserved cysteine through the conserved F or W. D genes are given only for firm matches. Size values are once, few and many counts, or a class for expanded clones, and some rows have none.

>TRBV15|TRBJ2-7|NA|NA
TGTGCCACCAGCACCCGGGACGGAGGATCCTACGAGCAGTACTTC
CATSTRDGGSYEQYF
>TRBV15|TRBJ1-2|NA|TRBD1
TGTGCCACCAGCAGGGGACAGGGGCGGTATGGCTACACCTTC
CATSRGQGRYGYTF
>TRBV9|TRBJ2-2|few|NA
TGTGCCAGCAGGGACGGAACGAACACCGGGGAGCTGTTTTTT
CASRDGTNTGELFF
>TRBV29-1|TRBJ1-1|NA|TRBD1
TGCAGCGTTGAAGATTACCCCACCATTTCCGACAGGGTTACTGTAGCTTTCTTT
CSVEDYPTISDRVTVAFF
>TRBV10-2|TRBJ2-7|NA|NA
TGCGCCGGCAGTGAGAACAGAATCTCCTACGAGCAGTACTTC
CAGSENRISYEQYF
>TRBV6-5|TRBJ1-2|many|NA
TGTGCCAGCAGCTACCTCAGCGGGGGGTATGGCTACACCTTC
CASSYLSGGYGYTF
>TRBV25-1|TRBJ2-7|NA|NA
TGTGCCAGCAGTTCAACAACGACAGGTTTCCCCTTTTACGAGCAGTACTTC
CASSSTTTGFPFYEQYF
>TRBV7-2|TRBJ2-5|NA|TRBD1
TGTGCCAGCAGCCGGGACAGGGTGAGGGAGACCCAGTACTTC
CASSRDRVRETQYF
>TRBV7-9|TRBJ1-2|NA|TRBD1
TGTGCCAGTTACACGGGACAGGGTGGTGGCTACACCTTC
CASYTGQGGGYTF
>TRBV24-1|TRBJ1-5|few|NA
TGTGCCAGCAGTTACGTGCGGGCAGATCAGCCCCAGCATTTT
CASSYVRADQPQHF
>TRBV10-3|TRBJ1-3|few|NA
TGTGCCAGCGGGGACGTGAACACCATATATTTT
CASGDVNTIYF
>TRBV20-1|TRBJ2-7|NA|NA
TGCAGTAAACAGGGCAGTATGTACGAGCAGTACTTC
CSKQGSMYEQYF
>TRBV19|TRBJ1-1|NA|TRBD1
TGTGCCAGTCTTCACGGGACAGGCGAGGCTGAAGCTTTCTTT
CASLHGTGEAEAFF
>TRBV29-1|TRBJ2-7|NA|TRBD1
TGCAGCTTCCTACAGGCAGGGGGCTCCTACGAGCAGTACTTC
CSFLQAGGSYEQYF
>TRBV7-9|TRBJ1-1|many|NA
TGTGCCAGCAGCTTAGGTAGACACACTGAAGCTTTCTTT
CASSLGRHTEAFF
>TRBV7-9|TRBJ2-7|NA|TRBD2
TGTGCCAGCAGTCAAGATAGCGGGGGGGCCAGGGGCTTGAGGGAGCAGTACTTC
CASSQDSGGARGLREQYF
>TRBV20-1|TRBJ1-1|few|NA
TGCAGTGCCCAACCCCCGAACACTGAAGCTTTCTTT
CSAQPPNTEAFF
>TRBV20-1|TRBJ1-6|NA|NA
TGCAGTGCTATGGGTCATAATTCACCCCTCCACTTT
CSAMGHNSPLHF
>TRBV29-1|TRBJ1-2|many|NA
TGCAGCGCCTACTCAGCTAACTATGGCTACACCTTC
CSAYSANYGYTF
>TRBV9|TRBJ1-3|many|TRBD1
TGTGCCAGCTCACGAAGGACAGGGGAGGGAAACACCATATATTTT
CASSRRTGEGNTIYF
>TRBV25-1|TRBJ2-7|NA|TRBD1
TGTGCCAGCAGTGAGGCGACAGGGTTAGGGGTCTACGAGCAGTACTTC
CASSEATGLGVYEQYF
>TRBV7-9|TRBJ2-7|few|NA
TGTGCCAGCAGCCGACGATTGGCTTACGAGCAGTACTTC
CASSRRLAYEQYF
>TRBV20-1|TRBJ1-1|many|TRBD1
TGCAGTGCTGACAGGGAGGGCACTGAAGCTTTCTTT
CSADREGTEAFF
>TRBV7-9|TRBJ1-1|few|NA
TGTGCCAGCAGGGAAGGCGGGGATGACAGGAACACTGAAGCTTTCTTT
CASREGGDDRNTEAFF
>TRBV29-1|TRBJ2-3|NA|NA
TGCAGCGCCCTTCGAGGGTCTAGCCCAGATACGCAGTATTTT
CSALRGSSPDTQYF
>TRBV7-9|TRBJ1-2|many|NA
TGTGCCAGCAGCTCCCCAACAGCGCATGGCTACACCTTC
CASSSPTAHGYTF
>TRBV7-9|TRBJ2-7|NA|NA
TGTGCCAGCAGCCCCCCGTCGGACTACGAGCAGTACTTC
CASSPPSDYEQYF
>TRBV25-1|TRBJ2-7|many|TRBD1
TGTGCCAGCTTGCGGACAGGGGGATACGAGCAGTACTTC
CASLRTGGYEQYF
>TRBV10-3|TRBJ1-1|few|NA
TGTGCCAGCAGTTACTCGGACAACACTGAAGCTTTCTTT
CASSYSDNTEAFF
>TRBV20-1|TRBJ1-2|few|TRBD1
TGCAGTGCCCAGCCCGACAGGGGGGTCTATGGCTACACCTTC
CSAQPDRGVYGYTF
>TRBV6-6|TRBJ1-3|many|NA
TGTGCCAGCAGTTACACCGGTGGCACCATATATTTT
CASSYTGGTIYF
>TRBV7-9|TRBJ1-4|NA|NA
TGTGCCAGCAGCTTGGAGTTCGCAACAGGGTGGGAAAAACTGTTTTTT
CASSLEFATGWEKLFF
>TRBV29-1|TRBJ2-7|many|TRBD2
TGCAGCGTTGAAGGACTAGCGGGGGGGGCCACCCGCAAGCAGTACTTC
CSVEGLAGGATRKQYF
>TRBV15|TRBJ2-5|NA|NA
TGTGCCACCAGCGGGTTGACCGGGGAGACCCAGTACTTC
CATSGLTGETQYF
>TRBV2|TRBJ1-1|NA|NA
TGTGCCAGCATTAAGACCCGAGACAGCAACATGGACACTGAAGCTTTCTTT
CASIKTRDSNMDTEAFF
>TRBV7-9|TRBJ2-2|NA|NA
TGTGCCAGCAGCTTTTTGGGGGCCGGGGAGCTGTTTTTT
CASSFLGAGELFF
>TRBV4-1|TRBJ2-7|many|TRBD2
TGTGCCAGCAGCCAAGATCGCGGGAGCTACGAGCAGTACTTC
CASSQDRGSYEQYF
>TRBV10-2|TRBJ1-1|many|TRBD1
TGCGCCAGCGGGGGACAGGAGAACACTGAAGCTTTCTTT
CASGGQENTEAFF
>TRBV12-3/TRBV12-4|TRBJ1-5|NA|NA
TGTGCCAGCAGTTTACATCAGGGACTCCCGAGGCCCCAGCATTTT
CASSLHQGLPRPQHF
>TRBV12-3/TRBV12-4|TRBJ1-2|many|TRBD1
TGTGCCAGCAGGGGACAGTATGGCTACACCTTC
CASRGQYGYTF
>TRBV20-1|TRBJ1-5|NA|TRBD1
TGCAGTGCTAGGACGGGACAGGGTCTCGATCAGCCCCAGCATTTT
CSARTGQGLDQPQHF
>TRBV25-1|TRBJ1-1|many|NA
TGTGCCAGCACCACCGGACCCTGGGGTGAAGCTTTCTTT
CASTTGPWGEAFF
>TRBV13|TRBJ2-7|once|TRBD2
TGTGCCAGCAGCTACTGGGGACTTGGGACTAGCGGCTACGAGCAGTACTTC
CASSYWGLGTSGYEQYF
>TRBV7-9|TRBJ1-1|few|NA
TGTGCCAGCAGTCAGACCCTGCGGGGGACCACTGAAGCTTTCTTT
CASSQTLRGTTEAFF
>TRBV7-7|TRBJ2-5|many|TRBD2
TGTGCCAGCAGCCGCGCGGGACTAGCGGAAGAGACCCAGTACTTC
CASSRAGLAEETQYF
>TRBV19|TRBJ1-5|NA|TRBD1
TGTGCCAGTAGTACGGGGGGACAGACGAATCAGTCCCAGCATTTT
CASSTGGQTNQSQHF
>TRBV19|TRBJ1-2|few|NA
TGTGCCAGTAGTATCTCGTTGGATAACTATGGCTACACCTTC
CASSISLDNYGYTF
>TRBV7-9|TRBJ2-7|NA|TRBD1
TGTGCCAGCAGTTACTCCAAGACAGGGCGAGGTAGCTACGAGCAGTACTTC
CASSYSKTGRGSYEQYF
>TRBV7-9|TRBJ1-2|many|TRBD1
TGTGCCAGCAGCCCAGGACAGGGGGCGGACTATGGCTACACCTTC
CASSPGQGADYGYTF
>TRBV5-4|TRBJ2-2|NA|NA
TGTGCCAGCAGCTTGGCCAGTCGCGGGCAGAACACCGGGGAGCTGTTTTTT
CASSLASRGQNTGELFF
>TRBV7-9|TRBJ1-4|few|NA
TGTGCCAGCAGCCCCAGACAGGCTGGGGAAAAACTGTTTTTT
CASSPRQAGEKLFF
>TRBV25-1|TRBJ1-2|NA|TRBD1
TGTGCCAGCACCGGGACAGCCGCCTATGGCTACACCTTC
CASTGTAAYGYTF
>TRBV2|TRBJ2-5|few|TRBD1
TGTGCCAGCAGTCCGACAGGGGGCGATGGAAAGACCCAGTACTTC
CASSPTGGDGKTQYF
>TRBV29-1|TRBJ1-3|NA|NA
TGCAGCGTATTGGGACGGGGAAACACCATATATTTT
CSVLGRGNTIYF
>TRBV7-9|TRBJ1-1|few|NA
TGTGCCAGCAGCTCGACAGGTTGGGTCACTGAAGCTTTCTTT
CASSSTGWVTEAFF